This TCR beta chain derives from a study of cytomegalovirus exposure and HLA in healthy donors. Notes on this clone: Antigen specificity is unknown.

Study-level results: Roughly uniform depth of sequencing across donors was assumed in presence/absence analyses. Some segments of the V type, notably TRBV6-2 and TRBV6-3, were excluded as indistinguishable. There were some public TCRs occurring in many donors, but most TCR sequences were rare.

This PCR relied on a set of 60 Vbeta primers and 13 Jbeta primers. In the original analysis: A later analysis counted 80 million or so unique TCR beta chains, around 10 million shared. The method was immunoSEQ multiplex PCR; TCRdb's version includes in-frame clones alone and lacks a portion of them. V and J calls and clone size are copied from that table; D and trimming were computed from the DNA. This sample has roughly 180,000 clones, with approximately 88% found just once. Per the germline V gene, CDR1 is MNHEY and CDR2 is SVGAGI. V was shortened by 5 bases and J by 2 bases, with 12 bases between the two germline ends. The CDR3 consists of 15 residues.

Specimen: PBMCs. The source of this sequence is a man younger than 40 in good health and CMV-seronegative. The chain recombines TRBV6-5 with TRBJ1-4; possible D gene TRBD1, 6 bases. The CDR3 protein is CASSPGASTNEKLFF. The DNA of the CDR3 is TGTGCCAGCAGTCCAGGGGCTTCGACTAATGAAAAACTGTTTTTT.